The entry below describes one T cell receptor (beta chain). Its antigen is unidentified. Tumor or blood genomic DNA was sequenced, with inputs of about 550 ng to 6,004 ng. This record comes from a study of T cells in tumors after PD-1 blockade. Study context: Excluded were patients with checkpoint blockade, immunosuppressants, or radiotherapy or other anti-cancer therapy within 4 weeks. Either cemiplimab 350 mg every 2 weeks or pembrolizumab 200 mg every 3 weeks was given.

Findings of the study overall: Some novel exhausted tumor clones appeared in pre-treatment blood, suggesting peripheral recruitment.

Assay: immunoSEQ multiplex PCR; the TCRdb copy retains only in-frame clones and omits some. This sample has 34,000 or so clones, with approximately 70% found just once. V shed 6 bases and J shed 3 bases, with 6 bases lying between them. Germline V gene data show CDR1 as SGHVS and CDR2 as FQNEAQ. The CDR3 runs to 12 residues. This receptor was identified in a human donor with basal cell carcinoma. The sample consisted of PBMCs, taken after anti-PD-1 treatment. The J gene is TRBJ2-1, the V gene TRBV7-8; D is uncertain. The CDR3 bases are TGTGCCAGCAGACCCGACTACAATGAGCAGTTCTTC. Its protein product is CASRPDYNEQFF.